This T cell receptor (beta chain) was retrieved from a study of cytomegalovirus exposure and HLA in healthy donors. Study results and limitations: The study carried out a later analysis of TCR beta sequences. It associated 15,000 to 20,000 of them with specific HLA alleles at a false discovery rate of 0.05.

Primers included in the PCR were 60 Vbeta and 13 Jbeta primers. Original processing notes: A later analysis tallied tens of millions of unique TCR beta chains, around 11 million of them shared. Sequenced by immunoSEQ multiplex PCR; TCRdb stores in-frame clones only, minus some. V and J calls and clone size follow that table, whereas D and trimming were derived from the DNA. Of over 95,000 clones listed, 76% are singletons. About this clone itself: Its antigen is as yet unknown.

CDR3 length: 15 amino acids. V lost 2 bases to trimming and J lost 1 base; unmatched junction nucleotides: 3. Germline CDR1 reads SEHNR; CDR2 reads FQNEAQ (reference sequence). Sequencing input: PBMCs. The V and J genes are TRBV7-9 and TRBJ2-5, with 8 bases lining up with TRBD1. The receptor's source is a man between 40 and 49 years old in good health and CMV-seronegative. The CDR3 region has the DNA TGTGCCAGCAGCTTAAGGACAGGGCCCCAAGAGACCCAGTACTTC. Protein product: CASSLRTGPQETQYF.